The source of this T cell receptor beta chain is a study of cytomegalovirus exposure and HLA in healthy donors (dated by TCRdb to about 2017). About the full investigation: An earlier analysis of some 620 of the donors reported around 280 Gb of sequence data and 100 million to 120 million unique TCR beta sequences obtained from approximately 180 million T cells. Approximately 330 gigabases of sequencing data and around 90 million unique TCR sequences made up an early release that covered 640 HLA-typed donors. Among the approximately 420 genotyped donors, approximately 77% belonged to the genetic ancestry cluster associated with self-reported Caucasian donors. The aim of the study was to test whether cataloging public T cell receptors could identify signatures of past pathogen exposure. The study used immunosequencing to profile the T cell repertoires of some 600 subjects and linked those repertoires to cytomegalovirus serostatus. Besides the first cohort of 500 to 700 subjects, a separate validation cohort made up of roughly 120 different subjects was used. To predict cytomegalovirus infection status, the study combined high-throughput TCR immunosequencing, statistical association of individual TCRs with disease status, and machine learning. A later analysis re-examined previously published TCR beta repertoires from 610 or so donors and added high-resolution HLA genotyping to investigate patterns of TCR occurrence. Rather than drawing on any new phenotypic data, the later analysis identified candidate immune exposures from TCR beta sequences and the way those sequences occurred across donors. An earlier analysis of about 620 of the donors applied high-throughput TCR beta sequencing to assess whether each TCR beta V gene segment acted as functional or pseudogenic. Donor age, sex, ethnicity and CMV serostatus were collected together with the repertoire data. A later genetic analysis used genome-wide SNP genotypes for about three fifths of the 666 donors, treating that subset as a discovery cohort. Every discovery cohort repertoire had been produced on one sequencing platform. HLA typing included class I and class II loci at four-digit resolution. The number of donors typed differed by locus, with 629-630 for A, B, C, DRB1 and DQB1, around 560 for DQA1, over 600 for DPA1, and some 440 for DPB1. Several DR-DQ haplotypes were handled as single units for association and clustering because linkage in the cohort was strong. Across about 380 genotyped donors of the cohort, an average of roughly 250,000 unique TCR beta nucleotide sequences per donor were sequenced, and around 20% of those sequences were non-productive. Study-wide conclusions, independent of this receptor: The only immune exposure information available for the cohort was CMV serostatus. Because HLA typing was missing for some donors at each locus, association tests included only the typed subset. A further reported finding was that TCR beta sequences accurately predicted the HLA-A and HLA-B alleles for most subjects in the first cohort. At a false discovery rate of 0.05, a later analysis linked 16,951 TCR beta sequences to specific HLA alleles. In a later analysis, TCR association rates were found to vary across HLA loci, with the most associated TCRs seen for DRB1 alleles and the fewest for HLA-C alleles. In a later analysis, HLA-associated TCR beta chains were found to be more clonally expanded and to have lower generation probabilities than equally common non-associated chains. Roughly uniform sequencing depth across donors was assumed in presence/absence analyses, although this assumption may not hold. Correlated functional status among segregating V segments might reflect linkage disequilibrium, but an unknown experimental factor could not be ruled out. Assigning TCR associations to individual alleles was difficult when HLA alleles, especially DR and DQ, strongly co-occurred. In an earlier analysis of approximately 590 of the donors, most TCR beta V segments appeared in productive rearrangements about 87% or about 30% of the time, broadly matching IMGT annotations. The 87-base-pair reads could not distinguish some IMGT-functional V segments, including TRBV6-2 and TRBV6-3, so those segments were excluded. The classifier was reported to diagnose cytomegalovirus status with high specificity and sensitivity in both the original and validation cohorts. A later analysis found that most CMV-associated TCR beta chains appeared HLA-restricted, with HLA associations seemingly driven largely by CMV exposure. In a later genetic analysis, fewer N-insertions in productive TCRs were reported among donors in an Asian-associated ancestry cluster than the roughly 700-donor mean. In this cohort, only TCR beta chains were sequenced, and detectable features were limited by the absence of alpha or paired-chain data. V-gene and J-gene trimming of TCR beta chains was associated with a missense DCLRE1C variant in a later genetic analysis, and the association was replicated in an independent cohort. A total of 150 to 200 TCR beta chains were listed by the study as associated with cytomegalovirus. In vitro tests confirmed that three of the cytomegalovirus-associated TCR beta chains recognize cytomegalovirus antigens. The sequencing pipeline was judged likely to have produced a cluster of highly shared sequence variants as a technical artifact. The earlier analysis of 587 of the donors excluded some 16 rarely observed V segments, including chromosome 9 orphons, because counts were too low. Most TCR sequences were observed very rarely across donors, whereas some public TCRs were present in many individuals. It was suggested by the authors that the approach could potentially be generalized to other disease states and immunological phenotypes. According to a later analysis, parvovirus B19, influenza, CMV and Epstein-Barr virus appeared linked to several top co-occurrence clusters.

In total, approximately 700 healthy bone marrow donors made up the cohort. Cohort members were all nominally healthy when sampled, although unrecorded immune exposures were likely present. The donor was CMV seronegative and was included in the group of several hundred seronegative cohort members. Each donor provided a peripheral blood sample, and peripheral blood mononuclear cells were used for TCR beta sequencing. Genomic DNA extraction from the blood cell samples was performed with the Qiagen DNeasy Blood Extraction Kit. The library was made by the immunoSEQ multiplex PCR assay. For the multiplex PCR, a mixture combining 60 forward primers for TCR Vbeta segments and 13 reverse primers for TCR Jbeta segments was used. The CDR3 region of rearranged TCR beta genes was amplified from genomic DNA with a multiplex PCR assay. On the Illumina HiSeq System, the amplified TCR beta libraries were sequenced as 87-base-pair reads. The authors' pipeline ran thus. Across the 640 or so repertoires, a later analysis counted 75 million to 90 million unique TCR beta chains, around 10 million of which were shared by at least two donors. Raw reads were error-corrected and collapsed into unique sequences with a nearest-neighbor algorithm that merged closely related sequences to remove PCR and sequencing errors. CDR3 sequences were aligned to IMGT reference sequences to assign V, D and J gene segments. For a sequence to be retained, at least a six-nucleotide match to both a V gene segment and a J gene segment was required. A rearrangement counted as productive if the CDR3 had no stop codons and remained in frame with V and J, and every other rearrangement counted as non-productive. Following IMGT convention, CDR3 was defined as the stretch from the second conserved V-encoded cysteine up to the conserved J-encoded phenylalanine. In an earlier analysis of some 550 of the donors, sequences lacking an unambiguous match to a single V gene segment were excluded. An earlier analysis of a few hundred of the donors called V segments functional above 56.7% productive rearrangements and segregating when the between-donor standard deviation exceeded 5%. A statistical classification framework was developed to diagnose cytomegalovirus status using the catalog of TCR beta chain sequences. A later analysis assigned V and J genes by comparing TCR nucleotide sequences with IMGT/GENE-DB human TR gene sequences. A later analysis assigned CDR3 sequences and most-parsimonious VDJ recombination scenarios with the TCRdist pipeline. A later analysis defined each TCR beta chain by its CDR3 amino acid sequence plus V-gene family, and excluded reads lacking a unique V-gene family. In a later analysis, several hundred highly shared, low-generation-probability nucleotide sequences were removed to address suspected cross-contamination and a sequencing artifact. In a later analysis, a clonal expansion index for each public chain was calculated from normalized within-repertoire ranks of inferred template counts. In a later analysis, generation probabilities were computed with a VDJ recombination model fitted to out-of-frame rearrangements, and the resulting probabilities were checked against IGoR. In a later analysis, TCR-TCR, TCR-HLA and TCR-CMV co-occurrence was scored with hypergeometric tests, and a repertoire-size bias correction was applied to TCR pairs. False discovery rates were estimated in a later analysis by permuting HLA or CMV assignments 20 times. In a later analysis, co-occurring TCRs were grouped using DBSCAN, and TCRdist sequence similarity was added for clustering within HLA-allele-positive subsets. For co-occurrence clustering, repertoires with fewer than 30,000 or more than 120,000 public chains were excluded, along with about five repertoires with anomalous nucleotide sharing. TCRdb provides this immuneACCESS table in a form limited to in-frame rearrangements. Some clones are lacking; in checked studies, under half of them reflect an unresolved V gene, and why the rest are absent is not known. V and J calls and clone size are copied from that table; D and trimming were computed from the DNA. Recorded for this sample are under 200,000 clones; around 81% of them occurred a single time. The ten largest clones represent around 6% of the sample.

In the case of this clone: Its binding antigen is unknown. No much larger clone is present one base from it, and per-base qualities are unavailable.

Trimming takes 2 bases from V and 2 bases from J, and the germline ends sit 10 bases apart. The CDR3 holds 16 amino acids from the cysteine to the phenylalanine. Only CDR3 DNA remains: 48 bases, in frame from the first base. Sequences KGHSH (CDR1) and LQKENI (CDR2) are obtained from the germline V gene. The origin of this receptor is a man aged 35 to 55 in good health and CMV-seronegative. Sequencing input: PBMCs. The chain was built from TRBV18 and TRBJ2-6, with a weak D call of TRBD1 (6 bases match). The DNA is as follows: TGTGCCAGCTCACCAACGTGGGGGCCTGGGGCCAACGTCCTGACTTTC. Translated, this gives CASSPTWGPGANVLTF.